These 16 T cell receptor beta chains share one sample of origin, sequenced in a study of blood T cell repertoires in COVID-19. Clones were sequenced by immunoSEQ multiplex PCR, and TCRdb holds only the in-frame ones, with some missing. The sample has 150,000 or so clones, 81% seen once. The sequenced sample was peripheral blood. These receptors all come from a human donor with acute or convalescent COVID-19. The donor label of this sample is uncertain.

The chain has TRBV4-2 and TRBJ2-1; TRBD2 matches 7 bases. The CDR3 totals 16 residues. Per germline, CDR1 LGHNA and CDR2 YNFKEQ. The V gene end was trimmed by 1 base and the J gene end by 4 bases; junction bases not matched to a gene: 7. CDR3: CASSQVTSGVYNEQFF. The CDR3 DNA follows: TGTGCCAGCAGCCAAGTTACCAGCGGGGTTTACAATGAGCAGTTCTTC.

This sequence joins TRBV4-1 and TRBJ2-1; 7 bases match TRBD1. The CDR3 sequence is 17 residues long. J gave up 6 bases and V 4 bases, and 15 bases lay outside the gene matches. Germline V lookup: CDR1 MGHRA, CDR2 YSYEKL. The CDR3 DNA is TGCGCCAGCAGCCCGCACCTCGGGGCAGGGGGTGTCAATGAGCAGTTCTTC. Its protein product is CASSPHLGAGGVNEQFF.

This clone turned up a few times. The V gene is TRBV3-1 (or the pseudogene TRBV3-2), the J gene TRBJ1-6, with a tentative D call TRBD1 (6 bases). Trimming shortened V by 3 bases and J by 4 bases, and 10 bases separated the two germline ends. This CDR3 comprises 15 residues. The germline CDR1 and CDR2 sequences are LGHDT and YNNKEL (reference sequence). CDR3 coding DNA: TGTGCCAGCAGCCACTCGGGACAATATAATTCACCCCTCCACTTT. It encodes CASSHSGQYNSPLHF.

A remark on this clone: The same CDR3 can be traced to other DNA sequences in this sample. The genes are TRBV6-5 and TRBJ2-5, with 10 bases that match TRBD2. The CDR3 sequence is 16 residues long. CDR1 is MNHEY, CDR2 SVGAGI, per germline. V was clipped by 1 base and J by 1 base; unmatched bases: 3. The CDR3 region is CASSYFLAGAQETQYF. The DNA of the CDR3 is TGTGCCAGCAGTTACTTCCTAGCGGGGGCCCAAGAGACCCAGTACTTC.

The chain has TRBV11-2 and TRBJ1-1, with D tentatively TRBD1 (6 bases). Germline CDR1 is SGHAT and CDR2 is FQNNGV. The CDR3 runs to 15 residues. V was trimmed by 3 bases and J by 1 base, leaving 12 bases between them. The CDR3 loop is CASSLIQGRNTEAFF. DNA of the CDR3: TGTGCCAGCAGCTTGATACAGGGTCGGAACACTGAAGCTTTCTTT.

This clone was observed once. The chain carries TRBV11-3 and TRBJ2-3, with D possibly being TRBD1 (5 bases). Trimming shortened V by 8 bases and J by 4 bases, and 13 bases separated the two germline ends. The length of the CDR3 is 13 residues. Germline V lookup: CDR1 SGHNT, CDR2 YENEEA. CDR3 bases: TGTGCCAGCGGCAGGGATGCGGCAGATACGCAGTATTTT. Amino acids: CASGRDAADTQYF.

The CDR3 bases are TGTGCCAGCTCACCCATAGGGACTACTAACTATGGCTACACCTTC. This encodes CASSPIGTTNYGYTF. The gene calls are TRBV18 and TRBJ1-2; TRBD1 might be the D (5 bases). Germline V gene lookup returns CDR1 KGHSH and CDR2 LQKENI. The CDR3 runs 15 residues. The ends were cut back, 3 bases at V and 0 bases at J, with 11 bases in the middle.

The J gene is TRBJ2-7, the V gene TRBV11-2; TRBD1 matches at 7 bases. CDR1 is SGHAT, CDR2 FQNNGV, per germline. The CDR3 runs 13 residues. Trimming took 5 bases from V and 4 from J; bases not matched to a gene: 5. CDR3: CASSPRTGYEQYV. For the CDR3, the DNA is TGTGCCAGCAGCCCCCGGACAGGTTACGAGCAGTACGTC.

The chain couples TRBV5-4 to TRBJ2-6; 8 bases map to TRBD1. The J segment lost 0 bases and the V segment lost 4 bases, leaving 9 bases of the junction unmatched. The CDR3 covers 18 residues. Per the germline V gene, CDR1 is SGHNT and CDR2 is YYREEE (reference sequence). The CDR3 region is CASSPPGQALSGANVLTF. CDR3 DNA sequence: TGTGCCAGCAGCCCTCCGGGACAGGCCCTCTCTGGGGCCAACGTCCTGACTTTC.

The J gene is TRBJ2-5, the V gene TRBV3-1 (or the pseudogene TRBV3-2); 8 nucleotides align to TRBD2. The CDR3 extends over 16 amino acids. CDR1 and CDR2 (germline): LGHDT, YNNKEL (reference sequence). Losses at the gene ends were 4 bases for V and 6 bases for J; bases not matched to a gene: 13. The CDR3 spells CASSPVGAGAIKTQYF. The CDR3 DNA reads TGTGCCAGCAGCCCCGTCGGAGCGGGGGCAATAAAGACCCAGTACTTC.

This sequence joins TRBV19 and TRBJ2-7, with 7 bases fitting TRBD2. Germline CDR1 is LNHDA and CDR2 is SQIVND (reference sequence). The J segment lost 0 bases and the V segment lost 5 bases, leaving 7 bases of the junction unmatched. CDR3 length: 15 amino acids. The CDR3 is CASSEGRGSSYEQYF. Written as DNA, the CDR3 is TGTGCCAGTAGTGAGGGGCGGGGGAGCTCCTACGAGCAGTACTTC. Based on the CDR3 plus reference TRBV19 and TRBJ2-7, the full variable domain is DGGITQSPKYLFRKEGQNVTLSCEQNLNHDAMYWYRQDPGQGLRLIYYSQIVNDFQKGDIAEGYSVSREKKESFPLTVTSAQKNPTAFYLCASSEGRGSSYEQYFGPGTRLTVT.

The CDR3 region has the DNA TGTGCCATCAGTGAGATGAGGGGAAACACCATATATTTT. Encoded protein: CAISEMRGNTIYF. This chain uses TRBV10-3 with TRBJ1-3; D is ambiguous. Trimming pared 2 bases from V and 4 bases from J, leaving 6 bases between. Germline V gene data show CDR1 as ENHRY and CDR2 as SYGVKD. The CDR3 contains 13 residues.

The chain uses TRBV7-3 and TRBJ1-2, with a weak D call TRBD1 (5 bases). This CDR3 contains 15 residues. The V end lost 2 bases, the J end lost 2 bases, and 12 bases lay between the germline ends. CDR1 and CDR2 (germline): SGHTA, FQGTGA. CDR3 bases: TGTGCCAGCAGCTTAGGGCAGGGTAGAAACTATGGCTACACCTTC. Encoded protein: CASSLGQGRNYGYTF.

The chain uses TRBV24-1 and TRBJ2-7; 7 bases are shared with TRBD1. Germline V gene lookup returns CDR1 KGHDR and CDR2 SFDVKD. The CDR3 sequence is 12 residues long. V gave up 9 bases and J gave up 7 bases; unmatched junction bases: 8. In nucleotides, the CDR3 is TGTGCCACCGCCGACAGGGCGCAGGAGCAGTACTTC. Translated, it gives CATADRAQEQYF.

This chain uses TRBV6-5 with TRBJ2-2; 10 bases line up with TRBD1. This CDR3 is 14 amino acids long. J was trimmed by 5 bases and V by 7 bases; bases with no gene match: 4. CDR1 is MNHEY, CDR2 SVGAGI, per germline. In DNA form, the CDR3 reads TGTGCCAGCACCCGGACAGGGGGAACCGGGGAGCTGTTTTTT. It is translated as CASTRTGGTGELFF.

This clone was seen a single time. Other DNA sequences in this specimen translate into the identical CDR3. The rearrangement links TRBV14 to TRBJ1-2; the D is unclear. There are 13 residues in the CDR3. Trimming shortened V by 1 base and J by 2 bases, and 5 bases separated the two germline ends. The germline gives CDR1 SGHDN, CDR2 FVKESK. The CDR3 spells CASSQARNYGYTF. CDR3 coding DNA: TGTGCCAGCAGCCAAGCCAGGAACTATGGCTACACCTTC. Filled out from reference TRBV14 and TRBJ1-2, the complete variable domain reads EAGVTQFPSHSVIEKGQTVTLRCDPISGHDNLYWYRRVMGKEIKFLLHFVKESKQDESGMPNNRFLAERTGGTYSTLKVQPAELEDSGVYFCASSQARNYGYTFGSGTRLTVV.